This T cell receptor beta chain comes out of a study of identical twins. TCRdb used MiXCR to reprocess the 5' RACE reads, holding one entry per CDR3 protein. The profile shows 1,800,000 or so distinct CDR3 sequences, about 31% of them singletons. The CDR3 runs to 16 residues. Germline CDR1 MGHDK, CDR2 SYGVNS. V lost 6 bases, J lost 0 bases, and 14 bases lay in between. This clonotype has more than one count but fewer than ten. The V and J genes are TRBV25-1 and TRBJ1-4; perhaps TRBD1 as D (5 bases). The sample taken for sequencing was cord blood. This clonotype was obtained from a newborn girl in good health. The CDR3 here is CASRAPGTATNEKLFF. CDR3 coding DNA: TGTGCCAGCAGAGCCCCAGGGACTGCAACTAATGAAAAACTGTTTTTT.